These T cell receptor beta chains were read from a single sample in a study of T cells in Graves' hyperthyroidism and ophthalmopathy. TCRdb re-called the multiplex PCR reads with MiXCR, one entry per CDR3 protein. This table holds more than 500,000 distinct CDR3 sequences, around 16% found once. Sequences were obtained from blood. Receptor source: a woman aged 25-40 years with Graves' ophthalmopathy. Both conserved end residues are part of each CDR3. D genes are given only for firm matches. Not all rows give a size; the values are once, few, many and, for expanded clones, a class.

j_call d_call clone_size v_call cdr3_aa
TRBJ2-3 - many TRBV29-1 CTILGADTQYF
TRBJ1-2 TRBD1 - TRBV19 CATYRGLRYGYTF
TRBJ1-1 - few TRBV4-3 CASSQDDWQSIPHTEAFF
TRBJ1-3 - many TRBV7-2 CASSLGGTLFSGNTIYF
TRBJ2-3 - few TRBV4-1 CASSQDPRSSTDTQYF
TRBJ2-2 - once TRBV10-1 CASRENTGELFF
TRBJ1-5 - - TRBV12-3/TRBV12-4 CANLAPRGSNQPQHF
TRBJ2-1 TRBD2 many TRBV14 CASSQATRTSVSYNEQFF
TRBJ2-4 - many TRBV5-5 CASSWQGSKNIQYF
TRBJ1-2 - many TRBV5-1 CASSLQVSNYGYTF
TRBJ2-2 TRBD2 few TRBV7-2 CASSGLAALWNTGELFF
TRBJ2-7 TRBD2 many TRBV28 CASSLLGTMDEQYF
TRBJ2-7 - few TRBV7-2 CASSVGLAYEQYF
TRBJ2-1 - - TRBV19 CASSPLVGGRRNEQFF
TRBJ1-1 TRBD1 few TRBV5-6 CASSSTGRSSITEAFF
TRBJ2-2 TRBD2 - TRBV27 CASSPGLAFGELFF